This TCR beta chain emerged from a study of control samples from healthy donors and cancer patients. Sequencing used immunoSEQ multiplex PCR; TCRdb keeps in-frame clones, though not all of them. The sample holds some 96,000 clones, 87% seen once. Germline V gene lookup returns CDR1 SGHDT and CDR2 YYEEEE. V lost 3 bases, J lost 4 bases, and 4 bases stayed unmatched. This CDR3 comprises 15 residues. Sequencing was done on a sample of blood. The TCR comes from a woman between 50 and 59 years old in good health. The rearrangement uses TRBV5-6 and TRBJ2-1, with 10 nucleotides matching TRBD2. This CDR3 is CASSSGLAIYNEQFF. In nucleotides, the CDR3 is TGTGCCAGCAGCTCGGGACTAGCGATTTACAATGAGCAGTTCTTC.